Presented here are 31 T cell receptor beta chains from one specimen sequenced in a study of T cell changes during pregnancy in multiple sclerosis. Produced via immunoSEQ multiplex PCR; TCRdb's table is partial and in-frame only. Here the sample spans tens of thousands of clones, under 95% being singletons. Sequenced material: peripheral blood, taken in the third trimester of pregnancy. The receptors stem from a female donor in good health, enrolled as a control in a pregnancy study.

This chain links TRBV7-9 with TRBJ2-2, with D uncertain. Trimming cost V 2 bases and J 0 bases, with 7 bases left between them. Per the germline V gene, CDR1 is SEHNR and CDR2 is FQNEAQ (reference sequence). CDR3 length: 15 residues. The CDR3 DNA sequence: TGTGCCAGCAGCTTACAGGTTCCGAACACCGGGGAGCTGTTTTTT. Translation: CASSLQVPNTGELFF.

The chain combines TRBV10-3 with TRBJ2-1; TRBD1 might be the D (6 bases). V was clipped by 0 bases and J by 5 bases, with 11 bases between them. The CDR3 runs to 15 residues. Germline V gene lookup returns CDR1 ENHRY and CDR2 SYGVKD. CDR3 DNA: TGTGCCATCAGTGAGTCAGGAGGACAGAACAATGAGCAGTTCTTC. This translates into CAISESGGQNNEQFF.

The J gene is TRBJ1-1, the V gene TRBV29-1, with 7 nucleotides matching TRBD1. J was trimmed by 5 bases and V by 5 bases; bases with no gene match: 8. Germline values: CDR1 SQVTM, CDR2 ANQGSEA. The CDR3 has 13 residues. The CDR3 coding sequence is TGCAGCGTTTATGAGGGGGCAAGGACTGAAGCTTTCTTT. Protein product: CSVYEGARTEAFF.

The J gene is TRBJ2-7, the V gene TRBV2; the match to TRBD1 covers 10 bases. V lost 6 bases to trimming and J lost 4 bases; unmatched junction nucleotides: 6. Germline CDR1 is SNHLY and CDR2 is FYNNEI. The CDR3 covers 14 residues. CDR3 protein: CASSRTGGKYEQYF. CDR3 nucleotides: TGTGCCAGCAGCAGGACAGGGGGAAAGTACGAGCAGTACTTC.

The gene calls are TRBV11-2 and TRBJ2-7, with 10 bases aligning to TRBD1. V gave up 7 bases and J gave up 4 bases; unmatched junction bases: 10. Germline CDR1 is SGHAT and CDR2 is FQNNGV. The CDR3 is 15 residues long. The CDR3 here is CASTARGQGKYEQYF. In nucleotides, the CDR3 is TGTGCCAGCACCGCTAGGGGACAGGGGAAATACGAGCAGTACTTC.

V gene TRBV27 combines with J gene TRBJ1-1; the D gene is possibly TRBD1 (6 bases). The V and J ends lost 2 bases and 4 bases respectively, with 14 bases between them. Per germline, CDR1 MNHEY and CDR2 SMNVEV (reference sequence). The CDR3 is 15 amino acids. For the CDR3, the DNA is TGTGCCAGCAGTTTAATCAGGGGAATTGGCACTGAAGCTTTCTTT. Protein sequence: CASSLIRGIGTEAFF.

This clone was detected only once. V is TRBV30 and J is TRBJ2-4; D is unclear. Germline lookup yields CDR1 GTSNPN and CDR2 SVGIG (reference sequence). This CDR3 has 13 amino acids. The V end lost 0 bases, the J end lost 0 bases, and 3 bases lay between the germline ends. Here the CDR3 reads CAWSVLAKNIQYF. DNA for the CDR3: TGTGCCTGGAGTGTACTAGCCAAAAACATTCAGTACTTC.

The gene calls are TRBV10-3 and TRBJ1-3; maybe TRBD1 (6 bases). V lost 6 bases and J 0 bases, leaving 12 bases between the germline ends. This CDR3 region has 15 residues. The germline gives CDR1 ENHRY, CDR2 SYGVKD. CDR3 residues: CAIRNDRISGNTIYF. The CDR3 DNA follows: TGTGCCATCAGGAACGACAGGATCTCTGGAAACACCATATATTTT.

This rearrangement joins TRBV5-6 to TRBJ2-3; 8 nucleotides align to TRBD2. Germline-derived CDR1 and CDR2 are SGHDT and YYEEEE. V dropped 0 bases and J dropped 4; count of bases not matched to a gene: 7. This CDR3 is 16 amino acids long. CDR3 residues: CASSLASGTRADTQYF. The CDR3 coding sequence is TGTGCCAGCAGCTTGGCGTCCGGGACTAGGGCAGATACGCAGTATTTT.

The rearrangement links TRBV7-3 to TRBJ2-3; maybe TRBD2 (6 bases). Germline V gene data show CDR1 as SGHTA and CDR2 as FQGTGA. With 5 bases removed from V and 3 bases from J, the gap between germline ends came to 24 bases. This CDR3 has 18 residues. In DNA form, the CDR3 reads TGTGCCAGCAGCCGCGGAAGGACGGAGGGATGGGCTACAGATACGCAGTATTTT. Its translation: CASSRGRTEGWATDTQYF.

V usage is TRBV7-9 and J usage is TRBJ2-7; 10 bases are a match to TRBD2. The junction had 15 bases not matched to a gene; V was cut back by 2 bases and J by 5 bases. The germline V gene encodes CDR1 SEHNR and CDR2 FQNEAQ (reference sequence). CDR3 length: 18 amino acids. Here the CDR3 reads CASSLPYGGLAVGNEQYF. The CDR3 bases are TGTGCCAGCAGCTTACCCTATGGAGGACTAGCGGTAGGAAACGAGCAGTACTTC.

This chain links TRBV19 with TRBJ2-1; 10 bases are a match to TRBD2. CDR3 length: 17 residues. The V gene's germline CDR1 is LNHDA and CDR2 SQIVND (reference sequence). V lost 5 bases and J lost 2; bases outside the gene matches: 9. The CDR3 spells CASSERLAGGPYNEQFF. DNA of the CDR3: TGTGCCAGTAGTGAAAGATTAGCGGGGGGTCCCTACAATGAGCAGTTCTTC.

The V call is TRBV10-3, the J call TRBJ2-7; a possible D gene is TRBD2 (5 bases). The CDR3 has 15 amino acids. The germline gives CDR1 ENHRY, CDR2 SYGVKD. V lost 5 bases and J 0 bases, leaving 14 bases between the germline ends. The CDR3 is CAISSGTSNSYEQYF. For the CDR3, the DNA is TGTGCCATCAGTAGCGGAACTAGTAACTCCTACGAGCAGTACTTC.

On this clone itself: Germline and junction disagree at one end, which may indicate a read error. CDR3 amino acids: CASSVGLADSYEQHF. Here the CDR3 DNA reads TGTGCCAGCAGCGTCGGACTAGCGGATTCCTACGAGCAGCACTTC. The J gene is TRBJ2-7, the V gene TRBV9; 10 bases fit TRBD2. Germline V lookup: CDR1 SGDLS, CDR2 YYNGEE. The CDR3 is 15 residues long.

As DNA, the CDR3 is TGTGCCAGCAGTGGGCTAGCGGGTCCCTACGAGCAGTACTTC. Encoded protein: CASSGLAGPYEQYF. V is TRBV6-1 and J is TRBJ2-7; 8 positions match TRBD2. The V segment lost 4 bases and the J segment 2 bases; nucleotides outside the gene matches: 4. Germline-derived CDR1 and CDR2 are MNHNS and SASEGT. The CDR3 contains 14 residues.

The V call is TRBV30, the J call TRBJ1-1; D is uncertain. Trimming cost V 2 bases and J 0 bases, with 10 bases left between them. The CDR3 length is 14 residues. Germline V gene lookup returns CDR1 GTSNPN and CDR2 SVGIG (reference sequence). The CDR3 nucleotides are TGTGCCTGGAGTTCGGGAGACGTGAACACTGAAGCTTTCTTT. Its translation: CAWSSGDVNTEAFF.

This chain uses TRBV29-1 with TRBJ2-3, with 8 bases lining up with TRBD1. Germline CDR1 and CDR2: SQVTM and ANQGSEA. The CDR3 spans 14 residues. Trimming at V came to 5 bases and at J to 2 bases, leaving 6 bases not matched to a gene. The CDR3 loop reads CSVLGQVITDTQYF. DNA for the CDR3: TGCAGCGTTTTGGGACAGGTGATCACAGATACGCAGTATTTT.

The chain combines TRBV9 with TRBJ2-2, with 14 positions matching TRBD2. The CDR3 length is 16 residues. In germline, CDR1 is SGDLS, CDR2 YYNGEE. The junction had 4 bases not matched to a gene; V was cut back by 4 bases and J by 5 bases. This CDR3 reads CASSFGLAGGTGELFF. The CDR3 nucleotides are TGTGCCAGCAGCTTCGGACTAGCGGGGGGAACCGGGGAGCTGTTTTTT.

This clone showed up just a few times. V usage is TRBV28 and J usage is TRBJ1-5, with D uncertain. Germline V gene sequence: CDR1 MDHEN, CDR2 SYDVKM. The CDR3 covers 15 residues. Trimming took off 4 bases at V and 0 bases at J, with 10 bases between the two ends. CDR3 loop: CASSYSIYSNQPQHF. DNA for the CDR3: TGTGCCAGCAGTTACAGCATTTATAGCAATCAGCCCCAGCATTTT. Drawing the rest from reference TRBV28 and TRBJ1-5, the complete variable domain is DVKVTQSSRYLVKRTGEKVFLECVQDMDHENMFWYRQDPGLGLRLIYFSYDVKMKEKGDIPEGYSVSREKKERFSLILESASTNQTSMYLCASSYSIYSNQPQHFGDGTRLSIL.

The rearrangement links TRBV19 to TRBJ1-4; tentatively, D is TRBD1 (5 bases). Trimming left V 8 bases short and J 6 bases short, with 10 bases between. The CDR3 consists of 12 residues. Germline assignment: CDR1 LNHDA and CDR2 SQIVND (reference sequence). The CDR3 reads CASGGTDEKLFF. The CDR3 bases are TGTGCCAGTGGAGGGACGGATGAAAAACTGTTTTTT.

J is TRBJ2-1 and V is TRBV28; perhaps TRBD2 as D (5 bases). Germline V gene lookup returns CDR1 MDHEN and CDR2 SYDVKM. The CDR3 extends over 16 amino acids. V dropped 1 base and J dropped 5 bases, with 15 bases sitting between them. In DNA, the CDR3 is TGTGCCAGCAGTTTATCACCGGACCCCGGGAACAATGAGCAGTTCTTC. Amino acids: CASSLSPDPGNNEQFF.

The chain is built from TRBV7-9 and TRBJ1-5, with 10 nucleotides matching TRBD1. After removal of 5 bases from V and 6 bases from J, the junction contained 7 bases not matched to a gene. CDR3 length: 15 residues. The germline gives CDR1 SEHNR, CDR2 FQNEAQ (reference sequence). CDR3 sequence: CASSPGQGKIQPQHF. CDR3 nucleotide sequence: TGTGCCAGCAGCCCGGGACAGGGGAAGATTCAGCCCCAGCATTTT.

This clone has a single count. The V and J genes are TRBV6-6 and TRBJ2-5; 7 positions match TRBD2. V shed 2 bases and J 7 bases; nucleotides not matched to a gene: 4. The CDR3 totals 13 residues. CDR1 MNHNY and CDR2 SVGAGI come from the germline V gene (reference sequence). This CDR3 reads CASSYVTGGTQYF. The CDR3 nucleotides are TGTGCCAGCAGTTACGTGACGGGAGGGACCCAGTACTTC.

CDR3 in amino acids: CATSGGDRGSGANVLTF. Written as DNA, the CDR3 is TGTGCCACCAGCGGAGGGGACAGGGGCTCTGGGGCCAACGTCCTGACTTTC. The V gene is TRBV15, the J gene TRBJ2-6; the match to TRBD1 covers 10 bases. Trimming removed 5 bases from V and 0 bases from J; junction bases left unmatched: 4. The V gene's germline CDR1 is LNHNV and CDR2 YYDKDF (reference sequence). There are 17 residues in the CDR3. Looking up the rest from reference TRBV15 and TRBJ2-6 gives the full variable domain: DAMVIQNPRYQVTQFGKPVTLSCSQTLNHNVMYWYQQKSSQAPKLLFHYYDKDFNNEADTPDNFQSRRPNTSFCFLDIRSPGLGDTAMYLCATSGGDRGSGANVLTFGAGSRLTVL.

The chain recombines TRBV4-1 with TRBJ1-6; weak D call: TRBD1 (5 bases). The CDR3 length is 17 residues. With 4 bases removed from V and 0 bases from J, the gap between germline ends came to 13 bases. Germline V gene sequence: CDR1 MGHRA, CDR2 YSYEKL. CDR3 residues: CASSPERGSSYNSPLHF. The CDR3 nucleotides are TGCGCCAGCAGCCCTGAGCGGGGGAGCTCCTATAATTCACCCCTCCACTTT.

This CDR3 reads CASSPGGLVDEQYF. CDR3 in DNA: TGTGCCAGCAGCCCGGGAGGGCTGGTAGACGAGCAGTACTTC. The V call is TRBV2, the J call TRBJ2-7; 8 bases are a match to TRBD2. Germline CDR1 is SNHLY and CDR2 is FYNNEI. V was pared by 6 bases and J by 5 bases, with 9 bases of the junction left unmatched. This CDR3 spans 14 amino acids.

V usage is TRBV15 and J usage is TRBJ2-7; TRBD1 matches at 9 bases. V trimming: 5 bases; J trimming: 3 bases; junction bases outside the gene matches: 14. Germline V gives CDR1 LNHNV, CDR2 YYDKDF (reference sequence). This CDR3 is 17 amino acids long. This CDR3 is CATSSREPGTGIYEQYF. The CDR3 nucleotides read TGTGCCACCAGCTCCCGGGAACCCGGGACAGGGATCTACGAGCAGTACTTC.

This clone was counted only a few times. The J gene is TRBJ1-1, the V gene TRBV5-4; the D is unclear. Trimming removed 3 bases at V and 1 base at J, with 4 bases between. This CDR3 has 12 amino acids. Germline V gene data show CDR1 as SGHNT and CDR2 as YYREEE (reference sequence). The CDR3 bases are TGTGCCAGCAGCTCCAGGAACACTGAAGCTTTCTTT. This translates into CASSSRNTEAFF.

The J gene is TRBJ1-4, the V gene TRBV16; D might be TRBD1 (5 bases). Germline V gene data show CDR1 as KGHSY and CDR2 as FQNENV. The CDR3 extends over 16 amino acids. V was clipped by 5 bases and J by 8 bases, with 21 bases between them. Here the CDR3 DNA reads TGTGCCAGCAGCGCCCCGGAAATGGGACTAACCGAAAAACTGTTTTTT. Its translation: CASSAPEMGLTEKLFF.

The chain employs TRBV11-2 and TRBJ2-1; the match to TRBD2 covers 7 bases. The CDR3 runs 14 residues. The germline gives CDR1 SGHAT, CDR2 FQNNGV. Losses at the gene ends were 7 bases for V and 0 bases for J; bases not matched to a gene: 3. CDR3 DNA: TGTGCCAGCAACCTAGCGGCCTCCTACAATGAGCAGTTCTTC. Amino acid sequence: CASNLAASYNEQFF.

The chain employs TRBV12-5 and TRBJ1-2; a possible D gene is TRBD1 (5 bases). The CDR3 consists of 16 residues. The V end was cut by 4 bases, the J end by 1 base, with 16 bases between. Germline assignment: CDR1 LGHNT and CDR2 FRNRAP. CDR3 sequence: CASGSSGMAYNYGYTF. The CDR3 region has the DNA TGTGCTAGTGGTTCTTCAGGGATGGCGTATAACTATGGCTACACCTTC.